Reported below is one T cell receptor beta chain. This sample stems from a study of metastatic and nonmetastatic thyroid tumors. Losses at the gene ends were 4 bases for V and 7 bases for J; bases not matched to a gene: 8. Germline assignment: CDR1 SGHKS and CDR2 YYEKEE (reference sequence). The CDR3 runs 15 residues. Original data processing: Clinicopathological groups supplied CDR3 differences that were used to build a distant-metastasis classifier for papillary thyroid cancer. TCRdb reassembled clones from the PCR reads with MiXCR. These V and J calls rely on TCRdb rather than the paper's analysis. The data show approximately 4,000 clones, less than 45% seen once. Prior to thyroid surgery, none of the patients had received any treatment.

The specimen sequenced was tumor tissue. The chain combines TRBV5-5 with TRBJ1-4; TRBD1 agrees at 9 bases. This TCR derives from a male donor with papillary thyroid cancer or a benign thyroid nodule (not recorded which). Some clones in this sample may be carry-over from other donors' samples. The CDR3 reads CASSRRDRVFEKLFF. The CDR3 DNA reads TGTGCCAGCAGCCGGAGGGACAGGGTTTTTGAAAAACTGTTTTTT.